Included here is one T cell receptor beta chain sequence, with context. Germline V gene lookup returns CDR1 SGHDN and CDR2 FVKESK. The CDR3 runs 15 residues. V was clipped by 1 base and J by 7 bases, with 17 bases between them. The source of the sample is a study of cytomegalovirus exposure and HLA in healthy donors. Assay: immunoSEQ multiplex PCR; the TCRdb copy retains only in-frame clones and omits some. The sample carries tens of thousands of clones, more than 85% recorded once. The chain recombines TRBV14 with TRBJ2-7; tentative D call: TRBD1 (7 bases). The sample was PBMCs. The source of this sequence is a woman aged 25 to 39 in good health and CMV-seronegative. The CDR3 reads CASSQAGRGAREQYF. As DNA, the CDR3 is TGTGCCAGCAGCCAAGCGGGCAGGGGGGCGCGGGAGCAGTACTTC.